What follows are 28 T cell receptor beta chains derived from one specimen sequenced in a study of shared clonotypes between healthy human individuals. Assay used: immunoSEQ multiplex PCR; TCRdb lists only in-frame clones, some missing. This sample has 330,000 or so clones, with about 73% found just once. The sequenced material came from memory CD4+ T cells sorted from blood. Subset in this sample: CD45RA-negative fraction. All receptors derive from a man aged 30 to 39 in good health.

This chain uses TRBV5-6 with TRBJ2-7; D is possibly TRBD2 (6 bases). Germline CDR1 and CDR2: SGHDT and YYEEEE. The CDR3 covers 13 residues. Trimming removed 4 bases at V and 6 bases at J, with 14 bases between. CDR3 protein: CASSRERSGEQYF. DNA for the CDR3: TGTGCCAGCAGCCGGGAGCGCTCGGGCGAGCAGTACTTC.

This rearrangement joins TRBV7-8 to TRBJ2-1; 9 positions match TRBD2. CDR3 length: 15 residues. After removal of 3 bases from V and 6 bases from J, the junction contained 6 bases not matched to a gene. CDR1 is SGHVS and CDR2 is FQNEAQ in the germline V gene. Here the CDR3 DNA reads TGTGCCAGCAGCTTCATAGCGGGAGTTGGCAATGAGCAGTTCTTC. It specifies CASSFIAGVGNEQFF.

In regard to this clone: The germline gene is not matched at one end of the junction; a read error may be the cause. The chain joins TRBV5-1 to TRBJ2-7; TRBD1 is a possible D gene (6 bases). The CDR3 is made up of 14 amino acids. Germline CDR1 reads SGHRS; CDR2 reads YFSETQ. The CDR3 here is CASSLSGQNYGQYF. Written as DNA, the CDR3 is TGCGCCAGCAGCCTGAGCGGACAGAACTACGGGCAGTACTTC.

The gene calls are TRBV14 and TRBJ2-5; weak D call: TRBD1 (6 bases). V gave up 1 base and J gave up 5 bases, with 11 bases separating them. CDR1 is SGHDN, CDR2 FVKESK, per germline. The CDR3 is made up of 14 amino acids. The CDR3, as DNA: TGTGCCAGCAGCCAAGGGGGGCCTTGGGAGACCCAGTACTTC. This translates into CASSQGGPWETQYF.

This chain connects TRBV30 to TRBJ2-1; D is unresolved. This CDR3 region has 11 residues. Germline-derived CDR1 and CDR2 are GTSNPN and SVGIG (reference sequence). The V and J ends lost 3 bases and 4 bases respectively, with 4 bases between them. CDR3 DNA sequence: TGTGCCTGGAGCATTTACAATGAGCAGTTCTTC. This sequence encodes CAWSIYNEQFF.

The V and J genes are TRBV18 and TRBJ2-1; 14 bases fit TRBD2. The trim removed 3 bases at V and 8 bases at J, leaving 3 bases unmatched. CDR1 KGHSH and CDR2 LQKENI come from the germline V gene. CDR3 length: 15 amino acids. CDR3 DNA sequence: TGTGCCAGCTCACCGACTAGCGGGAGGGGGTATGAGCAGTTCTTC. Translating gives CASSPTSGRGYEQFF.

Here the CDR3 reads CASSLEGGNTEAFF. The CDR3 DNA is TGCGCCAGCAGCTTGGAGGGTGGAAACACTGAAGCTTTCTTT. The V gene is TRBV5-1, the J gene TRBJ1-1; no clear D gene. The CDR3 is 14 amino acids. CDR1 and CDR2 from the germline V gene are SGHRS and YFSETQ. The V gene lost 0 bases and the J gene lost 2 bases, with 8 bases spanning the gap.

The gene calls are TRBV28 and TRBJ2-5; no firm D call. CDR1 is MDHEN, CDR2 SYDVKM, per germline. The V end was cut by 7 bases, the J end by 9 bases, with 12 bases between. The CDR3 sequence is 11 residues long. This CDR3 reads CASTQFGPQYF. In nucleotides, the CDR3 is TGTGCCAGCACCCAATTCGGGCCCCAGTACTTC.

This clone came up many times. The J gene is TRBJ2-2, the V gene TRBV7-2; TRBD2 might be the D (5 bases). This CDR3 has 16 residues. CDR1 and CDR2 (germline): SGHTA, FQGNSA. V was pared by 5 bases and J by 1 base, with 14 bases between. Here the CDR3 reads CASSKTPSRNTGELFF. CDR3 nucleotide sequence: TGTGCCAGCAGCAAGACCCCTAGCCGGAACACCGGGGAGCTGTTTTTT.

This clone was seen a single time. This chain connects TRBV7-3 to TRBJ2-2; D might be TRBD1 (6 bases). The CDR3 sequence is 15 residues long. Germline lookup yields CDR1 SGHTA and CDR2 FQGTGA. Trimming cost V 5 bases and J 1 base, with 11 bases left between them. In nucleotides, the CDR3 is TGTGCCAGCAGCCGCGGACAGCAGAACACCGGGGAGCTGTTTTTT. Amino acid sequence: CASSRGQQNTGELFF.

There are a few counts of this clone. This rearrangement joins TRBV5-1 to TRBJ2-1; the match to TRBD1 covers 8 bases. Germline assignment: CDR1 SGHRS and CDR2 YFSETQ. This CDR3 contains 15 residues. V dropped 0 bases and J dropped 3; count of bases not matched to a gene: 2. This CDR3 reads CASSLEDRVYNEQFF. For the CDR3, the DNA is TGCGCCAGCAGCTTGGAGGACAGGGTCTACAATGAGCAGTTCTTC.

This clone was seen a handful of times. This chain uses TRBV2 with TRBJ1-4, with no clear D. V lost 7 bases and J lost 5, with 11 bases in between. This CDR3 has 13 residues. Germline CDR1 is SNHLY and CDR2 is FYNNEI. The CDR3 region is CASTLDGNEKLFF. CDR3 DNA sequence: TGTGCCAGCACTTTGGACGGAAATGAAAAACTGTTTTTT.

The rearrangement uses TRBV28 and TRBJ2-1, with 7 bases aligning to TRBD1. The ends lost 7 bases at V and 7 bases at J; junction bases unmatched: 13. Germline V gene sequence: CDR1 MDHEN, CDR2 SYDVKM. The length of the CDR3 is 15 residues. CDR3 DNA: TGTGCCAGCATCATGAGGGGGCCAAGGCGGAATGAGCAGTTCTTC. It translates to CASIMRGPRRNEQFF.

The CDR3: CATSPPNMKQYF. The CDR3 nucleotides read TGTGCCACCTCCCCCCCTAATATGAAGCAGTACTTC. This chain connects TRBV28 to TRBJ2-7; D unresolved. The CDR3 totals 12 residues. CDR1 MDHEN and CDR2 SYDVKM come from the germline V gene. Between the trimmed V and J ends, which lost 10 bases and 8 bases, there was a span of 18 bases.

CDR3 in amino acids: CASSLGNAGNTIYF. As DNA, the CDR3 is TGTGCCAGCAGCTTAGGGAACGCTGGAAACACCATATATTTT. The V call is TRBV11-2, the J call TRBJ1-3; no definite D call. The length of the CDR3 is 14 residues. CDR1 and CDR2 from the germline V gene are SGHAT and FQNNGV. V gave up 1 base and J gave up 2 bases, with 6 bases separating them.

This sequence joins TRBV9 and TRBJ2-1; 7 nucleotides match TRBD2. The germline V gene has CDR1 SGDLS and CDR2 YYNGEE. CDR3 length equals 15 residues. J lost 2 bases, V lost 5 bases, and 7 bases had no gene match. Here the CDR3 reads CASSLWEGPYNEQFF. The CDR3 DNA reads as TGTGCCAGCAGTCTGTGGGAGGGACCCTACAATGAGCAGTTCTTC.

The genes are TRBV18 and TRBJ2-1, with D tentatively TRBD2 (5 bases). The CDR3 loop spans 14 amino acids. V was trimmed by 4 bases and J by 8 bases, leaving 15 bases between them. CDR1 and CDR2 from the germline V gene are KGHSH and LQKENI. The CDR3 loop reads CASSQASAEDEQFF. CDR3 DNA: TGTGCCAGCTCACAAGCTAGTGCGGAGGATGAGCAGTTCTTC. Full variable domain (outside the CDR3, taken from reference TRBV18 and TRBJ2-1): NAGVMQNPRHLVRRRGQEARLRCSPMKGHSHVYWYRQLPEEGLKFMVYLQKENIIDESGMPKERFSAEFPKEGPSILRIQQVVRGDSAAYFCASSQASAEDEQFFGPGTRLTVL.

The chain has TRBV7-2 and TRBJ2-1; TRBD2 is a possible D gene (5 bases). Deletions cut 4 bases from V and 0 bases from J, with 10 bases between. In germline, CDR1 is SGHTA, CDR2 FQGNSA. The CDR3 extends over 15 amino acids. CDR3 DNA: TGTGCCAGCAGCTCCGCTAGCAACTCCTACAATGAGCAGTTCTTC. Translating it yields CASSSASNSYNEQFF.

This clone was seen a few times. This chain connects TRBV7-7 to TRBJ2-3, with 9 bases identical to TRBD1. The CDR3 extends over 16 amino acids. J was trimmed by 4 bases and V by 0 bases; bases with no gene match: 5. Germline CDR1 SSHAT, CDR2 FNYEAQ (reference sequence). The CDR3: CASSLAGQGIADTQYF. The CDR3 DNA sequence: TGTGCCAGCAGCTTAGCCGGACAGGGGATCGCAGATACGCAGTATTTT.

This clone came up once. V gene TRBV14 combines with J gene TRBJ2-1, with a possible D match to TRBD2 (5 bases). The CDR3 runs to 16 residues. Looked up from germline, CDR1 is SGHDN and CDR2 is FVKESK. V was cut by 1 base and J by 4 bases, with 14 bases left in between. This CDR3 is CASSQGLTKLYNEQFF. The CDR3 bases are TGTGCCAGCAGCCAAGGACTAACGAAGCTTTACAATGAGCAGTTCTTC.

Notes on this clone: An end of the junction does not agree with germline; a read error may underlie this. The V gene is TRBV20-1, the J gene TRBJ2-1, with 7 bases identical to TRBD1. This CDR3 comprises 11 residues. CDR1 DFQATT and CDR2 SNEGSKA come from the germline V gene (reference sequence). CDR3 nucleotides: TGCAGTGCCCCGGACAGGTTGGGGACCATCTTC. It is translated as CSAPDRLGTIF.

CDR3 loop: CASSQQAMNTEAFF. CDR3 nucleotide sequence: TGTGCCAGCAGTCAACAGGCCATGAACACTGAAGCTTTCTTT. The chain carries TRBV2 and TRBJ1-1; perhaps TRBD1 as D (5 bases). The CDR3 totals 14 residues. Trimming left V 5 bases short and J 0 bases short, with 10 bases between. CDR1 SNHLY and CDR2 FYNNEI come from the germline V gene. Full variable domain (rest looked up from reference TRBV2 and TRBJ1-1): EPEVTQTPSHQVTQMGQEVILRCVPISNHLYFYWYRQILGQKVEFLVSFYNNEISEKSEIFDDQFSVERPDGSNFTLKIRSTKLEDSAMYFCASSQQAMNTEAFFGQGTRLTVV.

This rearrangement joins TRBV4-1 to TRBJ1-1; D might be TRBD1 (5 bases). There are 15 residues in the CDR3. CDR1 is MGHRA and CDR2 is YSYEKL in the germline V gene. With 4 bases removed from V and 1 base from J, the gap between germline ends came to 13 bases. The CDR3 loop reads CASSRTGQGNTEAFF. DNA for the CDR3: TGCGCCAGCAGCCGGACGGGGCAGGGGAACACTGAAGCTTTCTTT.

The chain combines TRBV7-3 with TRBJ2-1, with a weak D call TRBD2 (6 bases). This CDR3 has 13 amino acids. Trimming shortened V by 3 bases and J by 8 bases, and 11 bases separated the two germline ends. Germline V gene sequence: CDR1 SGHTA, CDR2 FQGTGA. Written as DNA, the CDR3 is TGTGCCAGCAGCTTTGGGACTCTCTATGAGCAGTTCTTC. It translates to CASSFGTLYEQFF.

The genes are TRBV5-5 and TRBJ2-3, with 9 bases fitting TRBD2. V was clipped by 0 bases and J by 9 bases; unmatched bases: 5. This CDR3 contains 14 residues. Per the germline V gene, CDR1 is SGHKS and CDR2 is YYEKEE (reference sequence). The CDR3 bases are TGTGCCAGCAGCTTGGGAGCGGGGGGACTGACGCAGTATTTT. This sequence encodes CASSLGAGGLTQYF.

The rearrangement uses TRBV5-8 and TRBJ2-3; D not certain. With 0 bases removed from V and 1 base from J, the gap between germline ends came to 9 bases. In germline, CDR1 is SGHTS, CDR2 YDEGEE. The CDR3 is made up of 15 amino acids. CDR3 nucleotides: TGTGCCAGCAGCTTGGGGGGTACCGGCACAGATACGCAGTATTTT. Amino acid sequence: CASSLGGTGTDTQYF.

This chain connects TRBV9 to TRBJ2-3; D possibly corresponds to TRBD2 (6 bases). The germline V gene encodes CDR1 SGDLS and CDR2 YYNGEE. V shed 0 bases and J shed 1 base, with 9 bases lying between them. The CDR3 is 15 residues long. The chain's CDR3 is CASSVVGEGTDTQYF. DNA for the CDR3: TGTGCCAGCAGCGTAGTGGGGGAGGGCACAGATACGCAGTATTTT.

This clone occurred many times. The chain joins TRBV28 to TRBJ2-2, with 8 bases that match TRBD1. This CDR3 has 18 amino acids. The junction had 17 bases not matched to a gene; V was cut back by 5 bases and J by 6 bases. Germline assignment: CDR1 MDHEN and CDR2 SYDVKM. The CDR3, as DNA: TGTGCCAGCAGTAGCACCTTCCGGACAGGGCATCTTCCCGGGGAGCTGTTTTTT. It yields the protein CASSSTFRTGHLPGELFF. Looking up the rest from reference TRBV28 and TRBJ2-2 gives the full variable domain: DVKVTQSSRYLVKRTGEKVFLECVQDMDHENMFWYRQDPGLGLRLIYFSYDVKMKEKGDIPEGYSVSREKKERFSLILESASTNQTSMYLCASSSTFRTGHLPGELFFGEGSRLTVL.